The 17 T cell receptor beta chains given below trace back to one sample, sequenced in a study of CD8 T cells in ankylosing spondylitis. Study-level points and caveats: Blood of patients with ankylosing spondylitis appeared to be characterized by a TCR beta motif of 8 or 9 highly homologous variants.

TCRdb reanalysed the 5' RACE reads using MiXCR and keeps one entry per CDR3 protein. The sample has fewer than 550,000 distinct CDR3 sequences, under 5.5% seen once. Antigens for these TCRs are unknown. What was sequenced was blood, either unsorted or a sorted T cell fraction (not recorded which). Receptors originate from a male donor with ankylosing spondylitis.

This clonotype has more than one count but fewer than ten. The rearrangement joins TRBV7-3 to TRBJ2-3; D unclear. Germline V lookup: CDR1 SGHTA, CDR2 FQGTGA. The germline V and J ends were trimmed by 4 bases and 5 bases, with 16 bases remaining between them. There are 15 residues in the CDR3. For the CDR3, the DNA is TGTGCCAGCAGCTCTTCCGGGCCCCCGAGAGATACGCAGTATTTT. It encodes CASSSSGPPRDTQYF.

This clonotype has more than one count but fewer than ten. J is TRBJ1-2 and V is TRBV7-2, with D hard to call. CDR3 length equals 12 residues. Germline V CDR1 and CDR2: SGHTA, FQGNSA. V dropped 5 bases and J dropped 8 bases, with 12 bases sitting between them. The CDR3 loop is CASSPGPGGYTF. The CDR3 DNA reads TGTGCCAGCAGCCCCGGCCCGGGGGGCTACACCTTC.

The sample holds many counts of this clonotype. The V and J genes are TRBV9 and TRBJ2-2; D is unresolved. V was shortened by 4 bases and J by 6 bases, with 16 bases between the two germline ends. The CDR3 is made up of 15 amino acids. Germline V lookup: CDR1 SGDLS, CDR2 YYNGEE. In DNA, the CDR3 is TGTGCCAGCAGCCCCCAGGTACTCCTCGCCGGGGAGCTGTTTTTT. This codes for CASSPQVLLAGELFF.

This clonotype was picked up many times. The chain joins TRBV29-1 to TRBJ1-1; D not resolved. Trimming took off 3 bases at V and 11 bases at J, with 16 bases between the two ends. Germline V CDR1 and CDR2: SQVTM, ANQGSEA. There are 12 residues in the CDR3. The CDR3 spells CSVDPRTHGAFF. For the CDR3, the DNA is TGCAGCGTTGACCCCCGAACCCACGGGGCTTTCTTT.

The sample holds a few counts of this clonotype. The chain carries TRBV7-2 and TRBJ1-2; no clear D. The germline CDR1 and CDR2 sequences are SGHTA and FQGNSA. There are 15 residues in the CDR3. Trimming shortened V by 4 bases and J by 2 bases, and 14 bases separated the two germline ends. CDR3 nucleotides: TGTGCCAGCAGCTCCAGTGTACACCTCAACTATGGCTACACCTTC. As protein: CASSSSVHLNYGYTF.

Details on this clonotype: Compared with germline, one end of the junction differs, possibly owing to a read error. The chain carries TRBV25-1 and TRBJ2-7; weak D call: TRBD1 (6 bases). Germline V gene data show CDR1 as MGHDK and CDR2 as SYGVNS. There are 13 residues in the CDR3. The CDR3 nucleotides are TGTGCCAGCAGTTGGGACACCTCCTACGACCAGTACTTC. Amino acids: CASSWDTSYDQYF.

This clonotype was seen ten or more times. The chain has TRBV20-1 and TRBJ2-1, with 9 positions matching TRBD2. In germline, CDR1 is DFQATT, CDR2 SNEGSKA (reference sequence). V lost 0 bases to trimming and J lost 7 bases; unmatched junction nucleotides: 4. This CDR3 spans 14 amino acids. CDR3 bases: TGCAGTGCTAGAGATGCGGGAGGGTCGAATGAGCAGTTCTTC. It is translated as CSARDAGGSNEQFF.

This clonotype was counted many times. The rearrangement uses TRBV2 and TRBJ2-7; no definite D call. Germline CDR1 is SNHLY and CDR2 is FYNNEI. Trimming pared 10 bases from V and 2 bases from J, leaving 18 bases between. This CDR3 contains 14 residues. The CDR3 nucleotides read TGTGCCACCGAATCGCGGACGCCGGCCTACGAGCAGTACTTC. Translation gives CATESRTPAYEQYF.

This chain links TRBV11-2 with TRBJ2-7, with 9 bases matching TRBD2. The length of the CDR3 is 14 residues. The germline V gene has CDR1 SGHAT and CDR2 FQNNGV. The V and J ends lost 3 bases and 4 bases, in that order; junction bases with no gene match: 4. CDR3 amino acids: CASSFYSGGYEQYF. For the CDR3, the DNA is TGTGCCAGCAGCTTTTATAGCGGGGGTTACGAGCAGTACTTC.

This clonotype has at least ten counts. This rearrangement joins TRBV7-2 to TRBJ2-7, with 7 bases lining up with TRBD2. V shed 3 bases, J shed 3 bases, and the junction held 5 bases outside the gene matches. CDR3 size: 14 residues. The germline gives CDR1 SGHTA, CDR2 FQGNSA. As DNA, the CDR3 is TGTGCCAGCAGCTTTCAGGGAGGGGACTACGAGCAGTACTTC. It encodes CASSFQGGDYEQYF. Variable domain in full (rest from reference TRBV7-2 and TRBJ2-7): GAGVSQSPSNKVTEKGKDVELRCDPISGHTALYWYRQSLGQGLEFLIYFQGNSAPDKSGLPSDRFSAERTGGSVSTLTIQRTQQEDSAVYLCASSFQGGDYEQYFGPGTRLTVT.

In its sample, this clonotype was seen many times. The chain links TRBV6-2 or TRBV6-3 to TRBJ1-5; D is undetermined. In germline, CDR1 is MNHEY, CDR2 SVGEGT. V was clipped by 9 bases and J by 2 bases, with 17 bases between them. The CDR3 length is 15 residues. CDR3 DNA sequence: TGTGCCAGTGGGAGGTTGGTGGGTGGCAATCAGCCCCAGCATTTT. It is translated as CASGRLVGGNQPQHF.

This clonotype was found many times. The gene calls are TRBV20-1 and TRBJ1-3, with D hard to call. CDR3 size: 13 residues. Trimming took off 3 bases at V and 0 bases at J, with 6 bases between the two ends. Germline-derived CDR1 and CDR2 are DFQATT and SNEGSKA (reference sequence). The CDR3 DNA reads TGCAGTGCTAGGGCGGCCTCTGGAAACACCATATATTTT. Translated, it gives CSARAASGNTIYF.

This clonotype was observed many times. In DNA form, the CDR3 reads TGTGCCAGCTGGGACGGGAACACTGAAGCTTTCTTT. This translates into CASWDGNTEAFF. V is TRBV3-1 and J is TRBJ1-1; a possible D gene is TRBD1 (5 bases). The germline V gene has CDR1 LGHDT and CDR2 YNNKEL (reference sequence). Trimming cost V 8 bases and J 1 base, with 8 bases left between them. The length of the CDR3 is 12 residues.

At least ten counts were recorded for this clonotype. This chain connects TRBV5-1 to TRBJ2-2; D uncertain. This CDR3 is built from 14 residues. V lost 0 bases and J lost 6, with 9 bases in between. Germline V gene data show CDR1 as SGHRS and CDR2 as YFSETQ. The CDR3 reads CASSLAVSAGELFF. The DNA of the CDR3 is TGCGCCAGCAGCTTGGCCGTTTCGGCCGGGGAGCTGTTTTTT.

The V and J genes are TRBV29-1 and TRBJ1-1; D is uncertain. Trimming pared 3 bases from V and 5 bases from J, leaving 16 bases between. CDR1 SQVTM and CDR2 ANQGSEA come from the germline V gene. The CDR3 has 14 residues. CDR3 in DNA: TGCAGCGTTGAGTCTCAGAACCTAGGGACTGAAGCTTTCTTT. Translated: CSVESQNLGTEAFF.

This clonotype was observed at least ten times. The CDR3 sequence is CASSLERAGELFF. The CDR3, as DNA: TGTGCCAGCAGCTTAGAGAGGGCCGGGGAGCTGTTTTTT. The chain combines TRBV7-2 with TRBJ2-2; D perhaps matches TRBD2 (5 bases). Trimming took off 1 base at V and 6 bases at J, with 6 bases between the two ends. Per the germline V gene, CDR1 is SGHTA and CDR2 is FQGNSA. The CDR3 covers 13 residues.

The rearrangement joins TRBV15 to TRBJ2-7; possibly TRBD1 or TRBD2 for D (5 bases each). Germline values: CDR1 LNHNV, CDR2 YYDKDF (reference sequence). Trimming removed 1 base from V and 7 bases from J, with 14 bases in between. The CDR3 has 14 amino acids. This CDR3 is CATSRGGTVLEQYF. CDR3 nucleotide sequence: TGTGCCACCAGCAGAGGAGGGACGGTCTTGGAGCAGTACTTC.